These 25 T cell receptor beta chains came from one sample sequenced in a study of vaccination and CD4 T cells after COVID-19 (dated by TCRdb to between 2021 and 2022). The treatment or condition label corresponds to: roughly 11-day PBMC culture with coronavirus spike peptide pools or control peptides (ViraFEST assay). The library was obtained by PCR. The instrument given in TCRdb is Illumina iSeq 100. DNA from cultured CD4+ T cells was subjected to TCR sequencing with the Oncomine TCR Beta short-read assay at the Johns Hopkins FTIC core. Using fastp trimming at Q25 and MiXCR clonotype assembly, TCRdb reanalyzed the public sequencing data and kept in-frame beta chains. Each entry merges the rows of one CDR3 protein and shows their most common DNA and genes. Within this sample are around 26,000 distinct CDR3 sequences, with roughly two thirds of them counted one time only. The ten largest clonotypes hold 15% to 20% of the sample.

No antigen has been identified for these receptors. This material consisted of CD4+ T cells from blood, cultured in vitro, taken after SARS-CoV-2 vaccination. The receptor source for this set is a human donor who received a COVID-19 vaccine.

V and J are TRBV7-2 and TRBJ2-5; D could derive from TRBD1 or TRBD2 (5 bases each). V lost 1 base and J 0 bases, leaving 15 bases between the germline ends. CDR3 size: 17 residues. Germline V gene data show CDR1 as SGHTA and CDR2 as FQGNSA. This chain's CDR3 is CASSLDGTPSYQETQYF. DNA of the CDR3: TGTGCCAGCAGCTTAGATGGGACCCCGTCGTACCAAGAGACCCAGTACTTC.

CDR3: CASTRGSTTARSGNTIYF. The CDR3 DNA follows: TGTGCCAGCACGAGGGGAAGTACCACAGCCCGCTCTGGAAACACCATATATTTT. The J gene is TRBJ1-3, the V gene TRBV6-1; weak D call: TRBD1 (5 bases). The V end was cut by 7 bases, the J end by 0 bases, with 22 bases between. Germline-derived CDR1 and CDR2 are MNHNS and SASEGT. The CDR3 is made up of 18 amino acids.

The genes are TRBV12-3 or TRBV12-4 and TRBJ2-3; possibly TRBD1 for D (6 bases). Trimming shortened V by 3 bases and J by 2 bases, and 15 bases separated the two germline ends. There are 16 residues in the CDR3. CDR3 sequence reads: CASSFSWGLSTDTQYF. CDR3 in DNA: TGTGCCAGCAGTTTTTCTTGGGGGCTATCCACAGATACGCAGTATTTT.

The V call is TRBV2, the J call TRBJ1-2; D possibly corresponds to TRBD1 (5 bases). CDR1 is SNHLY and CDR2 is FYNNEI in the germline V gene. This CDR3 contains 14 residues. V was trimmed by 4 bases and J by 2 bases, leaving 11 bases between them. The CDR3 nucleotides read TGTGCCAGCAGTGCGGCGGGGCCCAACTATGGCTACACCTTC. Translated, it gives CASSAAGPNYGYTF.

This CDR3 is CAWEQGSEKLFF. CDR3 nucleotides: TGTGCCTGGGAACAGGGAAGTGAAAAACTGTTTTTT. The chain is built from TRBV30 and TRBJ1-4; D possibly corresponds to TRBD1 (6 bases). The CDR3 is made up of 12 amino acids. Between the trimmed V and J ends, which lost 5 bases and 7 bases, there was a span of 11 bases. CDR1 and CDR2 (germline): GTSNPN, SVGIG (reference sequence).

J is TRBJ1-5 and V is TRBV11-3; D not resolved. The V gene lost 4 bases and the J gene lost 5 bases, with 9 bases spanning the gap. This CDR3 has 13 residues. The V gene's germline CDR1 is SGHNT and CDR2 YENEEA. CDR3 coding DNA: TGTGCCAGCAGCTCAGGTCCAGATCAGCCCCAGCATTTT. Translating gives CASSSGPDQPQHF.

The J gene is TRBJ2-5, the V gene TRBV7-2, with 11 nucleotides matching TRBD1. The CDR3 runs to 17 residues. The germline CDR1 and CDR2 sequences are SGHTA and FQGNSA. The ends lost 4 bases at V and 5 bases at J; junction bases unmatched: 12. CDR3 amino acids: CASSSQYRTGGWETQYF. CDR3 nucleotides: TGTGCCAGCAGCTCTCAGTACAGGACAGGGGGCTGGGAGACCCAGTACTTC.

For the CDR3, the DNA is TGTGCCAGCAGTCCACCAGGGGGGCTCAACACTGAAGCTTTCTTT. This translates into CASSPPGGLNTEAFF. This rearrangement joins TRBV12-3 or TRBV12-4 to TRBJ1-1; 7 bases are shared with TRBD1. Trimming removed 5 bases from V and 2 bases from J; junction bases left unmatched: 8. CDR3 size: 15 residues.

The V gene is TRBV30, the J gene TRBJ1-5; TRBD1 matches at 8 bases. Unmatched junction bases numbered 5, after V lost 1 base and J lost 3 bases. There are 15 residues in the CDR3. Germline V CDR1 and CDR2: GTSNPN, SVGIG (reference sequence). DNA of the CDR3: TGTGCCTGGAGTGCCCGGACAGGGCTCAATCAGCCCCAGCATTTT. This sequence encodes CAWSARTGLNQPQHF.

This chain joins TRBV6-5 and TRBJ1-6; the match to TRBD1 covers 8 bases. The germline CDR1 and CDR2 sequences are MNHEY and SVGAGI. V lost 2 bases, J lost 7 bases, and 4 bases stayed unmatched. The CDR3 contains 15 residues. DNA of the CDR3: TGTGCCAGCAGTTACACCGGGACAGGCAATTCACCCCTCCACTTT. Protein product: CASSYTGTGNSPLHF.

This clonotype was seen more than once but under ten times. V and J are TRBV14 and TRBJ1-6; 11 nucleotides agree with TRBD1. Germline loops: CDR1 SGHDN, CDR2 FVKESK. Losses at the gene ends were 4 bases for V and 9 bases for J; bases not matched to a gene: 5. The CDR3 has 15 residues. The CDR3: CASSPGQGAISPLHF. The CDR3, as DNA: TGTGCCAGCAGCCCTGGACAGGGGGCGATTTCACCCCTCCACTTT.

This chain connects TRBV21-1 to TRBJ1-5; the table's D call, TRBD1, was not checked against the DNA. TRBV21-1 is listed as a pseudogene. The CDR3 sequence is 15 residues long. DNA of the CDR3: TGTGCCAGCAGCAAAGGGTCAGGGAGCAATCAGCCCCAGCATTTT. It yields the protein CASSKGSGSNQPQHF.

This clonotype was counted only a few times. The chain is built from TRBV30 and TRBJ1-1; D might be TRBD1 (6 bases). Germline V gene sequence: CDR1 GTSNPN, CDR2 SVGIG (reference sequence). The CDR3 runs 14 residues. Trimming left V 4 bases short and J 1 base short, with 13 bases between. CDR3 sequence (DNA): TGTGCCTGGACCCCCGGGACACAGAACACTGAAGCTTTCTTT. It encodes CAWTPGTQNTEAFF.

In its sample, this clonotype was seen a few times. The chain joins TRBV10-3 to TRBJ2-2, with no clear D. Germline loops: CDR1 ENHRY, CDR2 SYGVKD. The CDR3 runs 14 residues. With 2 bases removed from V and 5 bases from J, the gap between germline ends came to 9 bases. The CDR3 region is CAISEARLTGELFF. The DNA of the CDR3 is TGTGCCATCAGTGAGGCCCGTTTAACCGGGGAGCTGTTTTTT.

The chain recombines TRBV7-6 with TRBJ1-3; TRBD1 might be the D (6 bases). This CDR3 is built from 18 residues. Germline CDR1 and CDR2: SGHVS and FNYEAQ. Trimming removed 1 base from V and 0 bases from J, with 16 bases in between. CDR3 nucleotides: TGTGCCAGCAGCTTAGATCGGCAGGGGAGGACCTCTGGAAACACCATATATTTT. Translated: CASSLDRQGRTSGNTIYF.

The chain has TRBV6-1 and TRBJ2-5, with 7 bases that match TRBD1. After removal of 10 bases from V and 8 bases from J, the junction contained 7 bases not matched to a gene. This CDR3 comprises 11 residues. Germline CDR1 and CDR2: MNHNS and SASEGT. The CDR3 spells CATGTERTQYF. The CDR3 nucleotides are TGTGCCACCGGGACAGAACGAACCCAGTACTTC.

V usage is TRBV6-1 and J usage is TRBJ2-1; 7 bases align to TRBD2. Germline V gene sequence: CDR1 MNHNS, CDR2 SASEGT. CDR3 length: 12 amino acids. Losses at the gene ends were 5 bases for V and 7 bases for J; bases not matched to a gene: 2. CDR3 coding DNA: TGTGCCAGCAGTCGCGGGGGTAATGAGCAGTTCTTC. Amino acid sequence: CASSRGGNEQFF.

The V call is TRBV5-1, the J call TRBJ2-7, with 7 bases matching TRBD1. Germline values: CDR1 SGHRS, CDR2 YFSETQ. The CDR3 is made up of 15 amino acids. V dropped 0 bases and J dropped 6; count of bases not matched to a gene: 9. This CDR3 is CASSLGGDRVSEQYF. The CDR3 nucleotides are TGCGCCAGCAGCTTGGGGGGTGACAGGGTCTCCGAGCAGTACTTC. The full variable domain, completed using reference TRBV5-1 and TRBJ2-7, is KAGVTQTPRYLIKTRGQQVTLSCSPISGHRSVSWYQQTPGQGLQFLFEYFSETQRNKGNFPGRFSGRQFSNSRSEMNVSTLELGDSALYLCASSLGGDRVSEQYFGPGTRLTVT.

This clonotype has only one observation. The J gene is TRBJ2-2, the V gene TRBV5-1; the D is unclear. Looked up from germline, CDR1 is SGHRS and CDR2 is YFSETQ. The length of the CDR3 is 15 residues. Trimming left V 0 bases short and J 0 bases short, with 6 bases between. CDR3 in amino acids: CASSLVVSNTGELFF. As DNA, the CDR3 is TGCGCCAGCAGCTTGGTGGTCTCGAACACCGGGGAGCTGTTTTTT.

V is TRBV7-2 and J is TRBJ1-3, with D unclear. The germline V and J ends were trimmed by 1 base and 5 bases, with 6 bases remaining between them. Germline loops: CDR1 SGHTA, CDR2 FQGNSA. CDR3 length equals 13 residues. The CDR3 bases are TGTGCCAGCAGCTTAGATCCCAGAAACACCATATATTTT. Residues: CASSLDPRNTIYF. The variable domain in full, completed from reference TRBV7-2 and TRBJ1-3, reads GAGVSQSPSNKVTEKGKDVELRCDPISGHTALYWYRQSLGQGLEFLIYFQGNSAPDKSGLPSDRFSAERTGGSVSTLTIQRTQQEDSAVYLCASSLDPRNTIYFGEGSWLTVV.

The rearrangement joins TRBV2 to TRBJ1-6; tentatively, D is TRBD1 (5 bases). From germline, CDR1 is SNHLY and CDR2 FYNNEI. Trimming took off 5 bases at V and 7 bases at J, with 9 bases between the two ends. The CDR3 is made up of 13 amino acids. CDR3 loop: CASSRGDNSPLHF. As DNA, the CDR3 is TGTGCCAGCAGTAGGGGAGACAATTCACCCCTCCACTTT.

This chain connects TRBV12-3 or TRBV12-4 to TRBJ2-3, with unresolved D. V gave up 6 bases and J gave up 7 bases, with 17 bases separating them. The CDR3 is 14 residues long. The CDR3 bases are TGTGCCAGCAGCCCACCACCCTCTGATAATACGCAGTATTTT. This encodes CASSPPPSDNTQYF.

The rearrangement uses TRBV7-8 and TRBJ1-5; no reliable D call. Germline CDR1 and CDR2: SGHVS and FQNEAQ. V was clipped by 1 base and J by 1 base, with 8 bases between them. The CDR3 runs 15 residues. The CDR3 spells CASSLDRMSNQPQHF. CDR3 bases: TGTGCCAGCAGCTTAGATCGTATGAGCAATCAGCCCCAGCATTTT.

CDR3 in amino acids: CASSLSADTGELFF. The CDR3 DNA follows: TGTGCCAGTAGTCTGTCCGCGGACACCGGGGAGCTGTTTTTT. V gene TRBV19 combines with J gene TRBJ2-2; D remains unclear. Deletions cut 5 bases from V and 3 bases from J, with 10 bases between. Germline V gene data show CDR1 as LNHDA and CDR2 as SQIVND (reference sequence). This CDR3 region has 14 residues.

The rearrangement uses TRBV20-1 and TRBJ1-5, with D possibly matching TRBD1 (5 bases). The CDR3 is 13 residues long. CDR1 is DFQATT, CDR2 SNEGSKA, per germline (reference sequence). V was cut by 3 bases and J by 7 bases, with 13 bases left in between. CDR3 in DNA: TGCAGTGCTAGCCCAGGGATAAACCAGCCCCAGCATTTT. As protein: CSASPGINQPQHF.